A selection of T cell receptor beta chains follows, all from one sample in a study of identical twins. Each CDR3 protein gets one entry after TCRdb re-called the 5' RACE reads with MiXCR. Of approximately 690,000 distinct CDR3 sequences in the sample, around 6% were seen once. Material for sequencing was naive T cells sorted from blood. The receptor source for this set is a man aged 18 to 35 in good health. Each CDR3 is given with its conserved first and last residue. A D gene is named only where the DNA matches it firmly. Rows may omit the clone size; those that give it use once, few, many or a size class.

d_call | clone_size | j_call | v_call | cdr3_aa | cdr3_nt
TRBD2 | many | TRBJ2-1 | TRBV5-1 | CASSLKSSGTQFF | TGCGCCAGCAGCTTGAAGTCTAGCGGAACCCAGTTCTTC
TRBD1 | few | TRBJ2-2 | TRBV6-5 | CASSSGDRGLVPHTGELFF | TGTGCCAGCAGTTCAGGGGACAGGGGGCTTGTCCCCCACACCGGGGAGCTGTTTTTT
NA | NA | TRBJ2-3 | TRBV15 | CATSRRGPTDTQYF | TGTGCCACCAGCAGACGGGGCCCCACAGATACGCAGTATTTT
NA | NA | TRBJ2-6 | TRBV11-2 | CASARGRSGANVLTF | TGTGCCAGCGCCAGGGGCAGATCTGGGGCCAACGTCCTGACTTTC
TRBD2 | few | TRBJ2-1 | TRBV6-2/TRBV6-3 | CASSYSPSGTVWHEQFF | TGTGCCAGCAGTTATTCCCCTAGCGGGACCGTCTGGCATGAGCAGTTCTTC
NA | NA | TRBJ2-2 | TRBV5-1 | CASSLGGRLDTGELFF | TGCGCCAGCAGCTTGGGCGGACGCCTGGACACCGGGGAGCTGTTTTTT
TRBD1 | few | TRBJ1-2 | TRBV6-1 | CASSEDRGLGNYGYTF | TGTGCCAGCAGTGAAGACAGGGGTCTGGGTAACTATGGCTACACCTTC
NA | few | TRBJ2-2 | TRBV28 | CAVLRVPRGELFF | TGTGCCGTCCTTCGGGTCCCTCGGGGGGAGCTGTTTTTT
NA | NA | TRBJ2-3 | TRBV20-1 | CSARDQRFRGTDTQYF | TGCAGTGCTAGAGATCAGAGGTTTAGGGGAACAGATACGCAGTATTTT
NA | many | TRBJ2-2 | TRBV12-3/TRBV12-4 | CASKLNTGELFF | TGTGCCAGCAAACTGAACACCGGGGAGCTGTTTTTT
TRBD2 | many | TRBJ2-1 | TRBV5-4 | CASSPGGGSNEQFF | TGTGCCAGCAGCCCCGGTGGCGGGAGCAATGAGCAGTTCTTC
TRBD2 | few | TRBJ2-1 | TRBV30 | CAWSGLAGIEFF | TGTGCCTGGAGTGGTCTAGCGGGTATCGAATTCTTC
TRBD1 | few | TRBJ1-2 | TRBV12-3/TRBV12-4 | CASSPGQGLGYGYTF | TGTGCCAGCAGTCCGGGACAGGGGTTGGGCTATGGCTACACCTTC
TRBD2 | many | TRBJ2-2 | TRBV20-1 | CSAVSGRADGELFF | TGCAGTGCTGTTAGCGGGAGGGCCGACGGGGAGCTGTTTTTT
NA | few | TRBJ2-1 | TRBV6-5 | CASGELYNEQFF | TGTGCCAGCGGGGAACTCTACAATGAGCAGTTCTTC
NA | NA | TRBJ2-7 | TRBV7-8 | CTSSLAVWGPLLEQYF | TGTACCAGCAGCTTAGCGGTCTGGGGCCCTCTTCTCGAGCAGTACTTC
NA | few | TRBJ2-1 | TRBV7-9 | CASSLTGQHHYNEQFF | TGTGCCAGCAGCTTAACGGGACAACACCACTACAATGAGCAGTTCTTC
NA | many | TRBJ2-1 | TRBV3-1 | CASSPAGFNEQFF | TGTGCCAGCAGCCCAGCAGGGTTCAATGAGCAGTTCTTC
TRBD1 | NA | TRBJ1-1 | TRBV5-1 | CASSLSRDSHEGAFF | TGCGCCAGCAGCTTGTCGCGGGACAGTCACGAGGGAGCTTTCTTT
TRBD2 | NA | TRBJ2-1 | TRBV12-3/TRBV12-4 | CASLNGLAGGWSYNEQFF | TGTGCCAGCTTAAACGGACTAGCGGGAGGTTGGTCCTACAATGAGCAGTTCTTC
NA | NA | TRBJ2-1 | TRBV12-3/TRBV12-4 | CASSLEGGGRYNEQFF | TGTGCCAGCAGTTTAGAAGGGGGCGGGAGGTACAATGAGCAGTTCTTC
TRBD2 | many | TRBJ2-1 | TRBV20-1 | CSARDLAGEGAAYNEQFF | TGCAGTGCTAGAGATTTAGCGGGAGAGGGGGCGGCCTACAATGAGCAGTTCTTC
NA | many | TRBJ2-2 | TRBV12-3/TRBV12-4 | CASSRTETGELFF | TGTGCCAGCAGCCGGACTGAGACCGGGGAGCTGTTTTTT
TRBD1 | NA | TRBJ1-3 | TRBV28 | CASSEAGQAGNTIYF | TGTGCCAGCAGTGAGGCGGGACAGGCTGGAAACACCATATATTTT
TRBD2 | few | TRBJ2-1 | TRBV29-1 | CSVGPSGRGEQFF | TGCAGCGTTGGACCTAGCGGGAGAGGTGAGCAGTTCTTC
TRBD2 | many | TRBJ2-1 | TRBV12-3/TRBV12-4 | CASSFGREFNEQFF | TGTGCCAGCAGTTTTGGGCGGGAGTTTAATGAGCAGTTCTTC
NA | NA | TRBJ2-7 | TRBV7-9 | CASSGVRSYEQYF | TGTGCCAGCTCGGGGGTTAGGTCCTACGAGCAGTACTTC
TRBD1 | many | TRBJ1-1 | TRBV5-1 | CASSLQGTEAFF | TGCGCCAGCAGCTTACAGGGGACTGAAGCTTTCTTT
NA | few | TRBJ2-5 | TRBV7-9 | CASSLGKYQETQYF | TGTGCCAGCAGCTTAGGAAAATACCAAGAGACCCAGTACTTC
TRBD2 | many | TRBJ2-5 | TRBV12-3/TRBV12-4 | CASSFIAGDPFKETQYF | TGTGCCAGCAGTTTTATAGCGGGGGACCCCTTTAAAGAGACCCAGTACTTC
TRBD2 | NA | TRBJ2-7 | TRBV20-1 | CSARGTSGKTYEQYF | TGCAGTGCTAGGGGGACTAGCGGGAAGACCTACGAGCAGTACTTC
TRBD1 | many | TRBJ1-2 | TRBV11-1 | CASSEGQASYGYTF | TGTGCCAGCAGCGAGGGACAGGCGAGCTATGGCTACACCTTC
NA | many | TRBJ2-1 | TRBV29-1 | CSVRWDSYNEQFF | TGCAGCGTTCGGTGGGACTCCTACAATGAGCAGTTCTTC
NA | few | TRBJ1-5 | TRBV4-1 | CASSQKGPIGNQPQHF | TGCGCCAGCAGCCAAAAGGGGCCCATAGGCAATCAGCCCCAGCATTTT
NA | NA | TRBJ2-2 | TRBV15 | CATSTDRNTGELFF | TGTGCCACCAGCACCGACAGGAACACCGGGGAGCTGTTTTTT
TRBD1 | few | TRBJ1-5 | TRBV20-1 | CSARVGGQGAGQPQHF | TGCAGTGCTAGAGTGGGGGGACAGGGGGCCGGTCAGCCCCAGCATTTT
NA | many | TRBJ1-4 | TRBV5-1 | CASSLFNRLEKLFF | TGCGCCAGCAGCTTGTTCAACAGGCTTGAAAAACTGTTTTTT
NA | NA | TRBJ2-6 | TRBV11-1 | CASSSRVRNPSGANVLTF | TGTGCCAGCAGCTCACGGGTCAGGAACCCCTCTGGGGCCAACGTCCTGACTTTC
TRBD2 | few | TRBJ2-2 | TRBV7-9 | CASSLETSGANTGELFF | TGTGCCAGCAGCTTAGAGACTAGCGGCGCGAACACCGGGGAGCTGTTTTTT
NA | few | TRBJ2-7 | TRBV29-1 | CSVEIGGTYEQYF | TGCAGCGTTGAAATTGGCGGTACCTACGAGCAGTACTTC
NA | many | TRBJ1-1 | TRBV6-2/TRBV6-3 | CASSRGSAEAFF | TGTGCCAGCAGCCGAGGGAGCGCTGAAGCTTTCTTT
NA | few | TRBJ2-1 | TRBV7-2 | CASSLQRQNEQFF | TGTGCCAGCAGCCTACAGCGCCAAAATGAGCAGTTCTTC
NA | once | TRBJ2-5 | TRBV5-1 | CASSEGRGQTQYF | TGCGCCAGCAGCGAGGGGCGCGGGCAGACCCAGTACTTC
NA | few | TRBJ2-1 | TRBV5-1 | CASSFVTNEQFF | TGCGCCAGCAGCTTTGTGACAAATGAGCAGTTCTTC
NA | many | TRBJ2-2 | TRBV5-1 | CASSYSGSFGELFF | TGCGCCAGCAGCTATTCAGGGAGTTTCGGGGAGCTGTTTTTT
NA | many | TRBJ2-2 | TRBV5-1 | CASSPGGGLGRELFF | TGCGCCAGCAGCCCCGGTGGGGGCCTGGGTCGGGAGCTGTTTTTT
NA | many | TRBJ2-5 | TRBV5-6 | CASSPYGNGVRTQYF | TGTGCCAGCAGCCCCTATGGGAATGGAGTAAGGACCCAGTACTTC
TRBD2 | NA | TRBJ2-1 | TRBV6-5 | CASSHRSGRLYNEQFF | TGTGCCAGCAGTCACCGTAGCGGGAGGCTCTACAATGAGCAGTTCTTC
TRBD1 | NA | TRBJ2-5 | TRBV5-1 | CASSLSGGTETQYF | TGCGCCAGCAGCTTGTCAGGGGGCACAGAGACCCAGTACTTC
NA | NA | TRBJ2-4 | TRBV6-1 | CASSHEAEIAKNIQYF | TGTGCCAGCAGCCACGAAGCGGAAATAGCCAAAAACATTCAGTACTTC
TRBD1 | few | TRBJ1-5 | TRBV18 | CASSPPGQGTQPQHF | TGTGCCAGCTCACCTCCGGGACAGGGTACTCAGCCCCAGCATTTT
NA | NA | TRBJ2-4 | TRBV14 | CASSQVPKAGNQYF | TGTGCCAGCAGCCAAGTTCCAAAGGCCGGGAATCAGTACTTC
TRBD2 | many | TRBJ2-1 | TRBV5-1 | CASSPGTSGTFGNEQFF | TGCGCCAGCAGCCCTGGGACTAGCGGGACTTTCGGCAATGAGCAGTTCTTC
TRBD1 | many | TRBJ1-2 | TRBV5-1 | CASSLQQGADGYTF | TGCGCCAGCAGCTTGCAACAGGGGGCCGATGGCTACACCTTC
NA | few | TRBJ2-3 | TRBV28 | CASSFGQQTDTQYF | TGTGCCAGCAGTTTCGGGCAGCAAACAGATACGCAGTATTTT
NA | NA | TRBJ2-2 | TRBV19 | CASSIAETGPPGELFF | TGTGCCAGTAGTATAGCCGAGACAGGACCGCCCGGGGAGCTGTTTTTT
TRBD1 | NA | TRBJ2-2 | TRBV6-5 | CASSYRRTGGLGELFF | TGTGCCAGCAGTTACAGGAGGACAGGGGGTTTAGGGGAGCTGTTTTTT
NA | many | TRBJ1-5 | TRBV12-3/TRBV12-4 | CASSFTERNQPQHF | TGTGCCAGCAGTTTTACGGAACGCAATCAGCCCCAGCATTTT
NA | NA | TRBJ2-2 | TRBV28 | CASSLVIDTGELFF | TGTGCCAGCAGTTTAGTCATTGACACCGGGGAGCTGTTTTTT